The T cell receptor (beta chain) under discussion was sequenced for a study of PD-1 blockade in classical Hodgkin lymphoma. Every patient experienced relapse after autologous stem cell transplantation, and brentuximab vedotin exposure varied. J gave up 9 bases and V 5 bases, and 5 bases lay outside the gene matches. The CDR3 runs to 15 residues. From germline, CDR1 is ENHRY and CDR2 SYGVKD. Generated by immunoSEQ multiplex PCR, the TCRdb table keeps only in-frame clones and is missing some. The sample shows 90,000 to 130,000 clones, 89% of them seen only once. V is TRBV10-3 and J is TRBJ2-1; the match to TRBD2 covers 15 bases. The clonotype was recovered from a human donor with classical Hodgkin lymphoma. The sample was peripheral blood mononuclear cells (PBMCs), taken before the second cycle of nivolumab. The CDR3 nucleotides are TGTGCCATCAGTAGGACTAGCGGGAGGGCCGGTGAGCAGTTCTTC. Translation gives CAISRTSGRAGEQFF.